Following are 2 T cell receptor beta chains from one sample sequenced in a study of blood T cells in healthy people across ages. A J-beta primer mix and a sample-barcoded 5' primer were used in a second PCR of roughly 6 to 11 cycles. TCRdb reanalysed the 5' RACE reads using MiXCR and keeps one entry per CDR3 protein. The table has some 320,000 distinct CDR3 sequences, 25% to 30% seen once. Sequenced input: blood. Receptor source: a woman between 65 and 79 years old in good health.

This clonotype was found a few times. The chain joins TRBV7-8 to TRBJ2-3, with a weak D call TRBD2 (5 bases). CDR3 length: 15 residues. From germline, CDR1 is SGHVS and CDR2 FQNEAQ. V dropped 6 bases and J dropped 0 bases, with 13 bases sitting between them. This CDR3 reads CASSFKLASTDTQYF. CDR3 DNA sequence: TGTGCCAGCAGTTTTAAGCTAGCTAGCACAGATACGCAGTATTTT.

This clonotype was seen only a few times. CDR3 sequence reads: CASSAGWYGYTF. DNA of the CDR3: TGTGCCAGCAGTGCGGGGTGGTATGGCTACACCTTC. The chain links TRBV28 to TRBJ1-2; D unclear. Between the trimmed V and J ends, which lost 5 bases and 5 bases, there was a span of 9 bases. CDR1 is MDHEN and CDR2 is SYDVKM in the germline V gene. The CDR3 is 12 residues long.